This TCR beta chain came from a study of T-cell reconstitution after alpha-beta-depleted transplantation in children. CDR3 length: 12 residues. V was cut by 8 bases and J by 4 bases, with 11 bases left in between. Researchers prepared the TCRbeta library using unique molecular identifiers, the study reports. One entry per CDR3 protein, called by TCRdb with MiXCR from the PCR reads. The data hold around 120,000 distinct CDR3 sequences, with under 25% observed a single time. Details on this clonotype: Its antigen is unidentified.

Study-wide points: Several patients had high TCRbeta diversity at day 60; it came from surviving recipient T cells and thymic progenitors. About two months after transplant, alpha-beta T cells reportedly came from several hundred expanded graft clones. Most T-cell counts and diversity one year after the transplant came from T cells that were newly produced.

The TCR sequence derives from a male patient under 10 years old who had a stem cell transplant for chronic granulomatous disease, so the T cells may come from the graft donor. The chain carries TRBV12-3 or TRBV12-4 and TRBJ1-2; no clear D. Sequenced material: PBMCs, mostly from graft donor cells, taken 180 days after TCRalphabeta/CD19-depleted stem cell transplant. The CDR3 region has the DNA TGTGCCAGCCGGAGAGGTAGCTATGGCTACACCTTC. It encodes CASRRGSYGYTF.